The clone carrying this T cell receptor beta chain has a handful of counts. The antigen remains undetermined. The sample comes from a study of cytotoxic CD8 clonotypes in ibrutinib-treated CLL. On the study more broadly: The taking of response samples occurred after a median about 13 months of treatment, with a range of 6 to 36.

Study results and limitations: Sample timing was unmatched between remission and later-progressing patients; lymph nodes unstudied. The clonality went up when patients responded to ibrutinib and dropped back toward baseline at progression.

The CDR3 is 13 amino acids. Trimming cost V 10 bases and J 0 bases; bases outside gene matches: 6. Germline assignment: CDR1 MNHNS and CDR2 SASEGT. Frozen-stored PBMCs produced around 2.2 micrograms of genomic DNA for TCR beta libraries. Using immunoSEQ multiplex PCR, the repertoire was profiled, and TCRdb retains in-frame clones only, with some absent. The sample yields roughly 220,000 clones, just over 70% seen once. The source is a human donor with chronic lymphocytic leukemia. The sample here was PBMCs, taken after 12 months of ibrutinib treatment. The chain joins TRBV6-1 to TRBJ2-7; TRBD2 aligns across 7 bases. The CDR3 region is CATWGGGSYEQYF. CDR3 DNA sequence: TGTGCCACTTGGGGGGGAGGCTCCTACGAGCAGTACTTC.